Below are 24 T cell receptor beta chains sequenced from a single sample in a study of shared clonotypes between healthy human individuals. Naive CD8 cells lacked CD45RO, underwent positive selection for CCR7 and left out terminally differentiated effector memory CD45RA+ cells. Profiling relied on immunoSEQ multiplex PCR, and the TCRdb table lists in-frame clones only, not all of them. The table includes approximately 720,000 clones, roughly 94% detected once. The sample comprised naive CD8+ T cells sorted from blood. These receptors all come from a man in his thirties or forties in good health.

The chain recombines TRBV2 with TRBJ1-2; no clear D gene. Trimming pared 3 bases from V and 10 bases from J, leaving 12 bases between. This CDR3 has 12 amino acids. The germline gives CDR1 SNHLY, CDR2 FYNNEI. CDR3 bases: TGTGCCAGCAGTGATGGGATAGCATTCTACACCTTC. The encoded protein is CASSDGIAFYTF.

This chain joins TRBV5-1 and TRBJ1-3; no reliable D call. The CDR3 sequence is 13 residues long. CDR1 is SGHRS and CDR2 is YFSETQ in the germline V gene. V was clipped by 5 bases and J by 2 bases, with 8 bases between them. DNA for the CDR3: TGCGCCAGCAGAGGTCTCGCTGGAAACACCATATATTTT. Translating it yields CASRGLAGNTIYF.

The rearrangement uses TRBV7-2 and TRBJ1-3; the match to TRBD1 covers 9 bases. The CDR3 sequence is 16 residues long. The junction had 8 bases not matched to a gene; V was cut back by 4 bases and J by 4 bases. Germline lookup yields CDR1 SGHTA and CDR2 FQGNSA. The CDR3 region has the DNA TGTGCCAGCAGCTCTACCGGGACAGGGCAAGGAAACACCATATATTTT. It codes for CASSSTGTGQGNTIYF. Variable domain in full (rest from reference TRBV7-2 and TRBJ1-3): GAGVSQSPSNKVTEKGKDVELRCDPISGHTALYWYRQSLGQGLEFLIYFQGNSAPDKSGLPSDRFSAERTGGSVSTLTIQRTQQEDSAVYLCASSSTGTGQGNTIYFGEGSWLTVV.

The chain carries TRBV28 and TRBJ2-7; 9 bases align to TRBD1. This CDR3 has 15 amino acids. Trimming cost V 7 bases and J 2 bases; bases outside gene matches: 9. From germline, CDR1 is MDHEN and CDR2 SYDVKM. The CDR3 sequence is CASTPTGGDAYEQYF. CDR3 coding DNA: TGTGCCAGCACCCCAACAGGGGGCGACGCCTACGAGCAGTACTTC.

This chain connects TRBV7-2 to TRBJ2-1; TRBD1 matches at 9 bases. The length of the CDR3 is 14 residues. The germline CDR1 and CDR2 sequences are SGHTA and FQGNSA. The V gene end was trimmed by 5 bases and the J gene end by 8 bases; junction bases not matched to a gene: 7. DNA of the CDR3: TGTGCCAGCAGCAACCGGGACAGGGCCGATGAGCAGTTCTTC. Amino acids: CASSNRDRADEQFF.

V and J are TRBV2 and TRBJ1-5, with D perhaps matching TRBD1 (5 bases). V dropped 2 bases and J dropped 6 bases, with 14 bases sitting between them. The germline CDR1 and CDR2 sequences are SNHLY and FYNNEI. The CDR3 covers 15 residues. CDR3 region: CASSERQGGIQPQHF. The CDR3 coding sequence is TGTGCCAGCAGTGAAAGGCAGGGCGGGATTCAGCCCCAGCATTTT.

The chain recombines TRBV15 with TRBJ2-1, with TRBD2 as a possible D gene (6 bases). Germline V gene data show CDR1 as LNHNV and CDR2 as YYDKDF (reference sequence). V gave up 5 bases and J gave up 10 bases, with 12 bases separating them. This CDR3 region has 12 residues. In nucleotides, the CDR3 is TGTGCCACCAGCCTAGAAGGACTAGAGCAGTTCTTC. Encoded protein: CATSLEGLEQFF.

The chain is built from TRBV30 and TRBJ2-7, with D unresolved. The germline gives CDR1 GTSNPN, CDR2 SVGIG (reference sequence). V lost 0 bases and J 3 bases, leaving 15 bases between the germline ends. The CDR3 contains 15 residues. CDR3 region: CAWSVPVGQLYEQYF. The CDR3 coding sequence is TGTGCCTGGAGTGTACCTGTTGGTCAGCTCTACGAGCAGTACTTC.

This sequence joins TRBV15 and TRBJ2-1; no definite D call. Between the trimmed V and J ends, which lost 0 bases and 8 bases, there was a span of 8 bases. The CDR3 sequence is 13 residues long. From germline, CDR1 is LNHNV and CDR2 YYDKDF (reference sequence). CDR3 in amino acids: CATSRENLYEQFF. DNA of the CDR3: TGTGCCACCAGCAGAGAAAATCTCTATGAGCAGTTCTTC.

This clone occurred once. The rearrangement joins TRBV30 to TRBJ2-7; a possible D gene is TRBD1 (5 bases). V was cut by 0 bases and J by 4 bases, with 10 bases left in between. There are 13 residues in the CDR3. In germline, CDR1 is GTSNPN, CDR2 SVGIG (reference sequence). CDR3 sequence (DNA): TGTGCCTGGAGTGTAGGGGATTCGTACGAGCAGTACTTC. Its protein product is CAWSVGDSYEQYF.

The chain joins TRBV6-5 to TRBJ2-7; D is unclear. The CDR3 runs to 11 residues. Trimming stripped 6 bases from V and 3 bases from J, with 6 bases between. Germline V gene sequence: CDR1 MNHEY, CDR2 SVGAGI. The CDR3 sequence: CASRSNYEQYF. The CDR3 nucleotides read TGTGCCAGCAGGTCCAACTACGAGCAGTACTTC.

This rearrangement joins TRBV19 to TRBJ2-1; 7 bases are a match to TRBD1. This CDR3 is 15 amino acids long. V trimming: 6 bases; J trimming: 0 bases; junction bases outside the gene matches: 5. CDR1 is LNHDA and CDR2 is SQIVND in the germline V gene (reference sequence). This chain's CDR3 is CASRWSGGSYNEQFF. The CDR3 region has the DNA TGTGCCAGTAGATGGTCAGGGGGCTCCTACAATGAGCAGTTCTTC.

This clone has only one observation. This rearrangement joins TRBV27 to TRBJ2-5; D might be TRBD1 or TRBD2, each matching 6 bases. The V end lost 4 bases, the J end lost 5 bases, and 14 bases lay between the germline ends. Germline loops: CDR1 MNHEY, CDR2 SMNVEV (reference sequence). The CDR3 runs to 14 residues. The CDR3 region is CASSWQGRLETQYF. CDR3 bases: TGTGCCAGCAGTTGGCAGGGGAGGCTCGAGACCCAGTACTTC.

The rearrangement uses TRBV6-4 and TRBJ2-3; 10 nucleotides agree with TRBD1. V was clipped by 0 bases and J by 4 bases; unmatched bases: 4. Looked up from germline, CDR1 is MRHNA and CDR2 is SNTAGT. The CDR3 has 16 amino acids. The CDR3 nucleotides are TGTGCCAGCAGTGACTCCGACAGGGGGCGCCCAGATACGCAGTATTTT. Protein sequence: CASSDSDRGRPDTQYF.

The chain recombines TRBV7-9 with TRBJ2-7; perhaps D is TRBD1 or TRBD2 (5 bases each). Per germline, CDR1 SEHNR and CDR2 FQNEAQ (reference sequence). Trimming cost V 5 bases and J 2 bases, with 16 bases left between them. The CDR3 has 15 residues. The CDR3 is CASSPGTETTYEQYF. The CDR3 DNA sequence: TGTGCCAGCAGCCCGGGGACGGAGACTACCTACGAGCAGTACTTC.

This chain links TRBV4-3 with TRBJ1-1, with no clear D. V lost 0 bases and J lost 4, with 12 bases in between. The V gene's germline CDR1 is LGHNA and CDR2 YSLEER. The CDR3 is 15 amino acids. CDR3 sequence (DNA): TGCGCCAGCAGCCAAGAAAAATACGCTGTCACTGAAGCTTTCTTT. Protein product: CASSQEKYAVTEAFF.

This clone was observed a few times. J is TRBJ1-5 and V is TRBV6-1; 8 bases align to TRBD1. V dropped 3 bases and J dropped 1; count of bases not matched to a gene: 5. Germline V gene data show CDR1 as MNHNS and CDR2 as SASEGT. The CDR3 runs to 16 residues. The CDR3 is CASSDRGQASNQPQHF. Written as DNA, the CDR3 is TGTGCCAGCAGTGACAGGGGGCAGGCGAGCAATCAGCCCCAGCATTTT.

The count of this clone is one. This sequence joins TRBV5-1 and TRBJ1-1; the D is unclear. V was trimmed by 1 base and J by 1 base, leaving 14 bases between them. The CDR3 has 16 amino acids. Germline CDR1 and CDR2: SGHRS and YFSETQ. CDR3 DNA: TGCGCCAGCAGCTTGCCTCCCCACAGCTCGAACACTGAAGCTTTCTTT. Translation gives CASSLPPHSSNTEAFF.

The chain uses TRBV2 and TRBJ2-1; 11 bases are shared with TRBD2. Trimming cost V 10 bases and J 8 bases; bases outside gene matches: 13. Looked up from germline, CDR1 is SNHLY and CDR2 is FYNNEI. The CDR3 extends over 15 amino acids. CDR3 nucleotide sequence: TGTGCCACCACAAAGGAGACTAGCGGGATATATGAGCAGTTCTTC. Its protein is CATTKETSGIYEQFF.

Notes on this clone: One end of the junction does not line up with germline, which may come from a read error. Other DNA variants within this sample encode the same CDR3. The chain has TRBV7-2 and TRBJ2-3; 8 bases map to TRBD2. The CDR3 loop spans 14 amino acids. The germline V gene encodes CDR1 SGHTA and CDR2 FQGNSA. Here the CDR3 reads CASSLAGRTDTQYF. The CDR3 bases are TGTGCCAGCAGTTTAGCGGGAAGGACAGATACGCAGTATTTT.

CDR3 region: CASSDGPNTEAFF. DNA for the CDR3: TGTGCCAGCAGCGACGGTCCGAACACTGAAGCTTTCTTT. The chain has TRBV7-9 and TRBJ1-1; no reliable D call. Germline values: CDR1 SEHNR, CDR2 FQNEAQ (reference sequence). Trimming took 5 bases from V and 1 from J, leaving 8 bases between them. CDR3 length: 13 residues. The full variable domain, with the rest looked up from reference TRBV7-9 and TRBJ1-1, is DTGVSQNPRHKITKRGQNVTFRCDPISEHNRLYWYRQTLGQGPEFLTYFQNEAQLEKSRLLSDRFSAERPKGSFSTLEIQRTEQGDSAMYLCASSDGPNTEAFFGQGTRLTVV.

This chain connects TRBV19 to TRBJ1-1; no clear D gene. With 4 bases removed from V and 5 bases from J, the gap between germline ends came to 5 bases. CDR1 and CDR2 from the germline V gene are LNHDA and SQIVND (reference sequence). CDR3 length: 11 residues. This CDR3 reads CASSNGTEAFF. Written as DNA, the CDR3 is TGTGCCAGTAGTAACGGGACTGAAGCTTTCTTT.

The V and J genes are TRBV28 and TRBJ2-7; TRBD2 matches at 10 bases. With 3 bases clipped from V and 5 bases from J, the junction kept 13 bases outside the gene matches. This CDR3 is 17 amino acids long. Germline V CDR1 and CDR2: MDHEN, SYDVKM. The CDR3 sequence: CASSFLPGASGSDEQYF. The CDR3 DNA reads TGTGCCAGCAGTTTTCTCCCGGGGGCTAGCGGGAGCGACGAGCAGTACTTC.

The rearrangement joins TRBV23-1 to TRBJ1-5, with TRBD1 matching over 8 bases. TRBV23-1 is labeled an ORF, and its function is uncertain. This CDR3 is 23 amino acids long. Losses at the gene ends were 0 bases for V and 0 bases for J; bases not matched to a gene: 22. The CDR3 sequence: CASSQSWSRVRDRHPYSNQPQHF. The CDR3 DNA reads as TGCGCCAGCAGTCAATCTTGGTCGAGAGTCCGGGACAGGCACCCGTATAGCAATCAGCCCCAGCATTTT.